Included here is one T cell receptor beta chain sequence, with context. Antigen specificity is unknown. PCR was performed using 60 Vbeta and 13 Jbeta primers. Clones were sequenced by immunoSEQ multiplex PCR, and TCRdb holds only the in-frame ones, with some missing. Of roughly 130,000 clones in the sample, 73% were seen once. The data belong to a study of cytomegalovirus exposure and HLA in healthy donors. Whole-study findings and limits: Later analysis suggested most CMV-associated TCR beta chains were HLA-restricted.

J was trimmed by 0 bases and V by 4 bases; bases with no gene match: 9. This CDR3 is 17 amino acids long. Germline CDR1 is MNHNS and CDR2 is SASEGT. Source material: PBMCs. This clonotype originated in a woman aged 40 to 50 in good health and CMV-seronegative. The chain couples TRBV6-1 to TRBJ1-1; TRBD1 matches at 9 bases. The CDR3 spells CASSVNRGRGLNTEAFF. CDR3 coding DNA: TGTGCCAGCAGTGTAAACAGGGGGCGCGGATTGAACACTGAAGCTTTCTTT.